This TCR beta chain was obtained from a study of cytomegalovirus exposure and HLA in healthy donors. The donors were part of the roughly 130-subject validation cohort, which stood apart from the roughly 700-subject first cohort. The V end was cut by 3 bases, the J end by 0 bases, with 4 bases between. Germline-derived CDR1 and CDR2 are SGHDT and YYEEEE. This CDR3 has 12 amino acids. Study results and limitations: Cytomegalovirus-associated status was assigned to about 150 TCR beta chains.

Libraries were prepared by immunoSEQ multiplex PCR; TCRdb keeps only in-frame clonotypes and omits some of them. The data hold 200,000 to 250,000 clones, with about nine tenths observed a single time. The table lists this clone with a few counts. As yet, its antigen is unknown. The sequence was obtained from a woman aged 18-29 years in good health and CMV-seropositive. The sample was PBMCs. This chain joins TRBV5-6 and TRBJ2-7; no reliable D call. The CDR3 bases are TGTGCCAGCAGCTACAACTCCTACGAGCAGTACTTC. As protein: CASSYNSYEQYF.